What follows are 18 T cell receptor beta chains derived from one specimen sequenced in a study of cytomegalovirus exposure and HLA in healthy donors. The PCR used 60 Vbeta and 13 Jbeta primers. Only in-frame clones appear in the TCRdb table, and some are missing; sequencing was by immunoSEQ multiplex PCR. The data hold about 130,000 clones, with roughly 80% observed a single time. The specimen sequenced was PBMCs. All receptors derive from a boy under 18 in good health and CMV-seronegative.

The CDR3 spells CASSAPGFTNQPQHF. The CDR3 region has the DNA TGTGCCAGTAGTGCGCCAGGGTTTACCAATCAGCCCCAGCATTTT. This sequence joins TRBV19 and TRBJ1-5; perhaps TRBD1 as D (5 bases). CDR1 is LNHDA, CDR2 SQIVND, per germline (reference sequence). Trimming took 5 bases from V and 3 from J, leaving 14 bases between them. The CDR3 consists of 15 residues.

The chain recombines TRBV10-3 with TRBJ2-1; 11 nucleotides line up with TRBD2. The V gene end was trimmed by 0 bases and the J gene end by 4 bases; junction bases not matched to a gene: 2. Germline V gives CDR1 ENHRY, CDR2 SYGVKD. CDR3 length: 16 amino acids. CDR3: CAISESTSGTYNEQFF. CDR3 DNA: TGTGCCATCAGTGAGTCGACTAGCGGGACTTACAATGAGCAGTTCTTC.

This clone was recorded a few times. The genes are TRBV6-1 and TRBJ2-7; TRBD2 aligns across 11 bases. CDR3 length equals 15 residues. V shed 0 bases, J shed 2 bases, and the junction held 0 bases outside the gene matches. The germline V gene encodes CDR1 MNHNS and CDR2 SASEGT. CDR3 sequence: CASSEALAGAYEQYF. The CDR3 coding sequence is TGTGCCAGCAGTGAAGCACTAGCGGGAGCCTACGAGCAGTACTTC.

The rearrangement joins TRBV27 to TRBJ1-1; 10 nucleotides align to TRBD1. CDR3 length equals 15 residues. The germline gives CDR1 MNHEY, CDR2 SMNVEV (reference sequence). Trimming removed 5 bases from V and 5 bases from J; junction bases left unmatched: 8. The CDR3 DNA reads as TGTGCCAGCAGTCCATCGACAGGGGGCAGGACTGAAGCTTTCTTT. Translation: CASSPSTGGRTEAFF.

The chain joins TRBV6-5 to TRBJ2-3, with TRBD1 matching over 8 bases. Germline V lookup: CDR1 MNHEY, CDR2 SVGAGI. V shed 6 bases and J 10 bases; nucleotides not matched to a gene: 9. The CDR3 runs to 13 residues. The CDR3 region is CASSPTGGGSQYF. The CDR3, as DNA: TGTGCCAGCAGCCCAACAGGGGGTGGGTCGCAGTATTTT.

This clone showed up just once. The CDR3, as DNA: TGTGCCATCGGACAGTCTAGCAATCAGCCCCAGCATTTT. It is translated as CAIGQSSNQPQHF. The rearrangement joins TRBV10-3 to TRBJ1-5; weak D call: TRBD1 (6 bases). V was trimmed by 8 bases and J by 0 bases, leaving 8 bases between them. CDR3 length equals 13 residues. Germline V lookup: CDR1 ENHRY, CDR2 SYGVKD.

The chain carries TRBV5-5 and TRBJ2-7, with D perhaps matching TRBD1 (5 bases). Deletions cut 0 bases from V and 2 bases from J, with 9 bases between. CDR1 and CDR2 from the germline V gene are SGHKS and YYEKEE (reference sequence). The CDR3 length is 14 residues. The CDR3 spells CASSLEDMPYEQYF. CDR3 nucleotides: TGTGCCAGCAGCTTGGAGGACATGCCCTACGAGCAGTACTTC. Supplemented by reference TRBV5-5 and TRBJ2-7, the full variable domain reads DAGVTQSPTHLIKTRGQQVTLRCSPISGHKSVSWYQQVLGQGPQFIFQYYEKEERGRGNFPDRFSARQFPNYSSELNVNALLLGDSALYLCASSLEDMPYEQYFGPGTRLTVT.

J is TRBJ2-4 and V is TRBV6-6; a weak D match, TRBD1 (5 bases). V was cut by 5 bases and J by 7 bases, with 18 bases left in between. Germline V lookup: CDR1 MNHNY, CDR2 SVGAGI (reference sequence). The CDR3 is made up of 15 amino acids. The DNA for the CDR3 is TGTGCCAGCAGTCACGGTTCCAGGGCAGGCAACATTCAGTACTTC. Protein: CASSHGSRAGNIQYF.

The table lists this clone with a few counts. V gene TRBV15 combines with J gene TRBJ1-5, with TRBD1 matching 12 bases. The CDR3 has 18 residues. V shed 5 bases, J shed 2 bases, and the junction held 10 bases outside the gene matches. Per germline, CDR1 LNHNV and CDR2 YYDKDF (reference sequence). The CDR3 DNA sequence: TGTGCCACCAGCGCCGGGACAGGGGGCACAATGGGCAATCAGCCCCAGCATTTT. This sequence encodes CATSAGTGGTMGNQPQHF.

J is TRBJ2-1 and V is TRBV6-5; possible D gene TRBD2, 5 bases. Looked up from germline, CDR1 is MNHEY and CDR2 is SVGAGI. CDR3 length: 15 residues. V was cut by 4 bases and J by 0 bases, with 10 bases left in between. CDR3 loop: CASSWGARSYNEQFF. In DNA form, the CDR3 reads TGTGCCAGCAGTTGGGGAGCTCGCTCCTACAATGAGCAGTTCTTC.

V is TRBV30 and J is TRBJ1-1, with unresolved D. The V end was cut by 0 bases, the J end by 5 bases, with 13 bases between. This CDR3 comprises 14 residues. From germline, CDR1 is GTSNPN and CDR2 SVGIG (reference sequence). The chain's CDR3 is CAWSVVGRRTEAFF. The CDR3 DNA sequence: TGTGCCTGGAGTGTAGTGGGGAGGAGGACTGAAGCTTTCTTT.

The chain joins TRBV19 to TRBJ2-7; no clear D gene. Germline loops: CDR1 LNHDA, CDR2 SQIVND (reference sequence). The CDR3 spans 11 residues. The V gene lost 5 bases and the J gene lost 7 bases, with 9 bases spanning the gap. CDR3 bases: TGTGCCAGTAGTTTCTTGTCGGAGCAGTACTTC. It codes for CASSFLSEQYF.

The gene calls are TRBV11-3 and TRBJ2-2, with D unresolved. The germline V gene encodes CDR1 SGHNT and CDR2 YENEEA. The CDR3 spans 15 residues. Deletions cut 1 base from V and 2 bases from J, with 8 bases between. Here the CDR3 DNA reads TGTGCCAGCAGCTTAGGTGTGGCTAACACCGGGGAGCTGTTTTTT. This encodes CASSLGVANTGELFF.

This chain connects TRBV14 to TRBJ1-1; perhaps TRBD1 as D (6 bases). The ends were cut back, 5 bases at V and 5 bases at J, with 24 bases in the middle. This CDR3 is built from 17 residues. Germline V lookup: CDR1 SGHDN, CDR2 FVKESK. CDR3: CASSNPRWGGGPTEAFF. DNA of the CDR3: TGTGCCAGCAGCAACCCTCGTTGGGGCGGGGGGCCGACTGAAGCTTTCTTT.

On this clone: Other DNA sequences in the same sample also yield this CDR3. This chain uses TRBV6-5 with TRBJ2-7; 8 bases fit TRBD2. The V gene end was trimmed by 4 bases and the J gene end by 0 bases; junction bases not matched to a gene: 5. Germline-derived CDR1 and CDR2 are MNHEY and SVGAGI. CDR3 length equals 15 residues. The CDR3 protein is CASSLVAGLSYEQYF. CDR3 bases: TGTGCCAGCAGTTTGGTAGCGGGACTCTCCTACGAGCAGTACTTC.

This chain links TRBV9 with TRBJ2-6, with 12 bases that match TRBD1. V gave up 4 bases and J gave up 4 bases; unmatched junction bases: 6. Germline V gene data show CDR1 as SGDLS and CDR2 as YYNGEE. This CDR3 comprises 17 residues. The CDR3 nucleotides read TGTGCCAGCAGCATGGGACAGGGGGCGCAAGGGGCCAACGTCCTGACTTTC. Translation: CASSMGQGAQGANVLTF.

V gene TRBV6-5 combines with J gene TRBJ1-4; D might be TRBD1 (5 bases). The CDR3 spans 13 residues. Germline V CDR1 and CDR2: MNHEY, SVGAGI. Trimming shortened V by 6 bases and J by 5 bases, and 10 bases separated the two germline ends. The CDR3 loop reads CASRGGGNEKLFF. CDR3 nucleotide sequence: TGTGCCAGCAGAGGCGGGGGAAATGAAAAACTGTTTTTT.

This sequence joins TRBV15 and TRBJ2-2; D might be TRBD2 (5 bases). CDR3 length: 17 residues. The V gene's germline CDR1 is LNHNV and CDR2 YYDKDF (reference sequence). V lost 1 base, J lost 8 bases, and 20 bases lay in between. The chain's CDR3 is CATSRGLTRRPTGELFF. Here the CDR3 DNA reads TGTGCCACCAGCAGAGGGTTAACTAGACGACCGACAGGGGAGCTGTTTTTT.